This TCR beta chain emerged from a study of blood T cell repertoires in COVID-19. Study overall: COVID-19 samples from acute and convalescent phases originated in the United States, Italy and Spain. Sources were T cells, B-cell-depleted T cells, or PBMCs; the material itself was cDNA or gDNA.

As processed by the authors: Amplification of reference gene primers was used by the study to estimate nucleated cell counts. TCRdb keeps only in-frame clones here, not all; method: immunoSEQ multiplex PCR. The V and J calls and the clone size are those of that table, but D and trimming were determined from the DNA. The sample lists 200,000 to 250,000 clones, around 89% occurring once. The CDR3 loop spans 13 amino acids. The germline V gene has CDR1 SGHRS and CDR2 YFSETQ. The V end lost 4 bases, the J end lost 4 bases, and 11 bases lay between the germline ends. The chain recombines TRBV5-1 with TRBJ1-2; maybe TRBD1 (6 bases). This sequence was found in a man in his sixties or seventies with acute or convalescent COVID-19. Sequenced material: peripheral blood. CDR3 residues: CASSGTGTYGYTF. The CDR3 bases are TGCGCCAGCAGCGGAACAGGGACCTATGGCTACACCTTC.